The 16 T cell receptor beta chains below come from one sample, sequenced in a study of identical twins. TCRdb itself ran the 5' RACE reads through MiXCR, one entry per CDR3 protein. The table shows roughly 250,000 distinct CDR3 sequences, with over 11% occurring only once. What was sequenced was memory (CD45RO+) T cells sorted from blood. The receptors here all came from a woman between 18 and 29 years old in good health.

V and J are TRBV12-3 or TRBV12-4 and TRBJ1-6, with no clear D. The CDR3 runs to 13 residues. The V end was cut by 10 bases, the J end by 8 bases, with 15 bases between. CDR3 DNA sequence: TGTGCCACCATGAGAGGGATGGATTCACCCCTCCACTTT. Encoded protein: CATMRGMDSPLHF.

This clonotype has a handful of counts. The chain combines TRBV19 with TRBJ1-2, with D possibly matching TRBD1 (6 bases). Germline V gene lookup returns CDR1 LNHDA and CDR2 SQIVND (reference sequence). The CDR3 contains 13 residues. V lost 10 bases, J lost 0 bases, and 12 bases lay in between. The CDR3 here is CAISDRPNYGYTF. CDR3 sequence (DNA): TGTGCCATCTCGGACAGACCTAACTATGGCTACACCTTC.

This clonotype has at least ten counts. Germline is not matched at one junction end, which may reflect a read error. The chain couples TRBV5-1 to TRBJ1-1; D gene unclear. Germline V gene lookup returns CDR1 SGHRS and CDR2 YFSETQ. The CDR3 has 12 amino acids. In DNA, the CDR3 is TGTGCCAGCAGTTTCGGGGATACTGAAGCTTTCTTT. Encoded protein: CASSFGDTEAFF.

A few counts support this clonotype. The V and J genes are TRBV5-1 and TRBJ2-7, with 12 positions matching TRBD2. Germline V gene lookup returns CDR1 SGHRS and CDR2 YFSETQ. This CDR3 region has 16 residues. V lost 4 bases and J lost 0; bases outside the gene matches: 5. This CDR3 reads CASSAMTSGSSYEQYF. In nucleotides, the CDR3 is TGCGCCAGCAGCGCCATGACTAGCGGGAGCTCCTACGAGCAGTACTTC.

CDR3 bases: TGCGCCAGCAGCCAAGAACGGGCCTCTGGGGCCAACGTCCTGACTTTC. Translating gives CASSQERASGANVLTF. This chain links TRBV4-3 with TRBJ2-6; the D is unclear. The CDR3 spans 16 residues. In germline, CDR1 is LGHNA, CDR2 YSLEER. Trimming shortened V by 0 bases and J by 0 bases, and 6 bases separated the two germline ends.

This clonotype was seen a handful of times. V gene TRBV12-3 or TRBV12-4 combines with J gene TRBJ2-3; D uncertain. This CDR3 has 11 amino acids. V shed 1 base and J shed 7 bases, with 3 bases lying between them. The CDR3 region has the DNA TGTGCCAGCAGTTTAGGGCATACGCAGTATTTT. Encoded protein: CASSLGHTQYF.

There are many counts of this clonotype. The CDR3 loop is CSAPPASGVSTDTQYF. The CDR3 nucleotides read TGCAGTGCTCCGCCCGCTAGCGGAGTGAGCACAGATACGCAGTATTTT. The chain joins TRBV20-1 to TRBJ2-3; 7 nucleotides line up with TRBD2. Losses at the gene ends were 5 bases for V and 0 bases for J; bases not matched to a gene: 11. This CDR3 spans 16 amino acids. Germline V gene lookup returns CDR1 DFQATT and CDR2 SNEGSKA (reference sequence).

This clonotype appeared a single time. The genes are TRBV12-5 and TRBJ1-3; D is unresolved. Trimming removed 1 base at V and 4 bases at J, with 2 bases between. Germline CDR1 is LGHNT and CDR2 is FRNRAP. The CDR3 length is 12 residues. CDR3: CASGLGGNTIYF. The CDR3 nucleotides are TGTGCTAGTGGTTTGGGGGGAAACACCATATATTTT.

In DNA, the CDR3 is TGCGCCAGCAGCGATTTAAGAACCGGGGAGCTGTTTTTT. Its protein is CASSDLRTGELFF. The chain recombines TRBV5-1 with TRBJ2-2; no firm D call. V lost 4 bases and J 5 bases, leaving 9 bases between the germline ends. Germline V gene sequence: CDR1 SGHRS, CDR2 YFSETQ. The CDR3 consists of 13 residues.

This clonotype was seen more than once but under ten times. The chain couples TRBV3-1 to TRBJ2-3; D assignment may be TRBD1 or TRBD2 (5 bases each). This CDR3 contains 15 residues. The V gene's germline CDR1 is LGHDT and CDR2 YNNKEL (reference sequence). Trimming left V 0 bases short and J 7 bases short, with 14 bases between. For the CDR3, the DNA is TGTGCCAGCAGCCAAGAGTGGGGACGACTCAATACGCAGTATTTT. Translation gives CASSQEWGRLNTQYF.

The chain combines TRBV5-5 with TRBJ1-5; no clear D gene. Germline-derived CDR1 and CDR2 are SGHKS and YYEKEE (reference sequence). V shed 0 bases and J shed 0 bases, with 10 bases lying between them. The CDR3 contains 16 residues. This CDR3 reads CASSLGPSYSNQPQHF. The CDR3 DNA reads TGTGCCAGCAGCTTGGGGCCGAGCTATAGCAATCAGCCCCAGCATTTT.

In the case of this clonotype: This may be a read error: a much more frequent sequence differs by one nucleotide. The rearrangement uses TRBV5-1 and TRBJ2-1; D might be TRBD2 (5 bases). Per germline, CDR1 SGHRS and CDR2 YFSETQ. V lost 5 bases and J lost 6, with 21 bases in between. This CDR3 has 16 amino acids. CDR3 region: CASSLRGTAPFNEQFF. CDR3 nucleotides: TGCGCCAGCAGTCTCCGGGGAACCGCCCCCTTCAATGAGCAGTTCTTC.

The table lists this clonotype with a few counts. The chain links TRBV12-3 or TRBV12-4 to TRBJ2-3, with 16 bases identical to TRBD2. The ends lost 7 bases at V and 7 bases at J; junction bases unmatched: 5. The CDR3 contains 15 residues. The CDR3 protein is CASTQGLAGGNTQYF. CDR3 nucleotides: TGTGCCAGCACCCAGGGACTAGCGGGGGGGAATACGCAGTATTTT.

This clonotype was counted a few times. CDR3 loop: CSAQTQTGNTEAFF. The CDR3 region has the DNA TGCAGTGCTCAAACCCAGACGGGGAACACTGAAGCTTTCTTT. The genes are TRBV20-1 and TRBJ1-1, with D unclear. CDR3 length: 14 amino acids. Germline V gene lookup returns CDR1 DFQATT and CDR2 SNEGSKA (reference sequence). Trimming stripped 5 bases from V and 1 base from J, with 14 bases between.

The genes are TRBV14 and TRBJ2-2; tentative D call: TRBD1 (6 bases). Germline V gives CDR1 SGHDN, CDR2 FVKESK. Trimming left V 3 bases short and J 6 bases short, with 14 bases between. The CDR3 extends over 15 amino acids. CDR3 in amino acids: CASSQLRQVAGELFF. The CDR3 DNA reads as TGTGCCAGCAGCCAGTTGCGACAGGTCGCCGGGGAGCTGTTTTTT.

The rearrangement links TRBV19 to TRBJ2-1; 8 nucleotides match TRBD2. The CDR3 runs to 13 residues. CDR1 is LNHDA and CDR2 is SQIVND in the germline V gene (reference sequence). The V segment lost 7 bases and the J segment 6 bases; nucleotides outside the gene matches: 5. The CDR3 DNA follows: TGTGCCAGTATAATAGCGGGATCCAATGAGCAGTTCTTC. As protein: CASIIAGSNEQFF.